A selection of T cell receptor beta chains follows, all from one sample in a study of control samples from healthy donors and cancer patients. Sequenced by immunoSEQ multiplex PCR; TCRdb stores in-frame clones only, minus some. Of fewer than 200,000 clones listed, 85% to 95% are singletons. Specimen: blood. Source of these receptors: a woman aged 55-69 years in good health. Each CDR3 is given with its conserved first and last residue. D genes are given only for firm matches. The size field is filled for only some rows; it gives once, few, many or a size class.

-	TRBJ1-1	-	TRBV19	TGTGCCAGTAGTATAGATCACGTGGGGGGGCTGAACACTGAAGCTTTCTTT	CASSIDHVGGLNTEAFF
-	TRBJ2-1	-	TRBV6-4	TGTGCCAGCAGCGAACCCCGGGGGAGAGAGTTCTTC	CASSEPRGREFF
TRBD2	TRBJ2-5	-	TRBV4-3	TGCGCCAGCAGCCAAGCTCCTCTAGCGGGGGGTGGTGAGACCCAGTACTTC	CASSQAPLAGGGETQYF
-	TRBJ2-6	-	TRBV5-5	TGTGCCAGCAGCTTTATCAGGGGAGATCCCGATTCTGGGGCCAACGTCCTGACTTTC	CASSFIRGDPDSGANVLTF
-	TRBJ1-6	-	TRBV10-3	TGTGCCATCAGTGAGGGTGGTGGGGTGAATTCACCCCTCCACTTT	CAISEGGGVNSPLHF
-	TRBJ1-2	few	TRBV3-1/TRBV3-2	TGTGCCAGCAGCCAAGACTGGGGGGGAAGAGAAAATGGCTACACCTTC	CASSQDWGGRENGYTF
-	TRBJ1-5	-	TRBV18	TGTGCCAGCTCACCGGGGGGTTACTCTTCCAATCAGCCCCAGCATTTT	CASSPGGYSSNQPQHF
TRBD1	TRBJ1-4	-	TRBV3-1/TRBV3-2	TGTGCCAGCAGCCACACAGGGGGAGATGAAAAACTGTTTTTT	CASSHTGGDEKLFF
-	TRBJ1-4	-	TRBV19	TGTGCCAGTAGTATTTTGCGTGGCGAAAAACTGTTTTTT	CASSILRGEKLFF
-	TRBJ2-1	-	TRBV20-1	TGCAGTGCTAGTGATTTTGGGGTTGACAATGAGCAGTTCTTC	CSASDFGVDNEQFF
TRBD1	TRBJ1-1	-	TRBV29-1	TGCAGCGCCGCTGGACAGGGGGACACTGAAGCTTTCTTT	CSAAGQGDTEAFF
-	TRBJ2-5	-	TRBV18	TGTGCCAGCTCACCACCGGCAGAGACCCAGTACTTC	CASSPPAETQYF
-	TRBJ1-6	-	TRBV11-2	TGTGCCAGCAGCTTAGGCTCGGCGGCTTATAATTCACCCCTCCACTTT	CASSLGSAAYNSPLHF
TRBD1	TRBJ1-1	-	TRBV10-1	TGCGCCAGCAGTGAGTCGGGACAGGCGAACACTGAAGCTTTCTTT	CASSESGQANTEAFF
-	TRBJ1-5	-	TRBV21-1	TGTGCCAGCAGCAAACCCCCACAGACAGGGCTCCCTAGCAATCAGCCCCAGCATTTT	CASSKPPQTGLPSNQPQHF
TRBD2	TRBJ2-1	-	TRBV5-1	TGCGCCAGCAGCTTGGTGAGCGGGGGGGCCCATGAGCAGTTCTTC	CASSLVSGGAHEQFF
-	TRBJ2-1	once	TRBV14	TGTGCCAGCAGCCTCAACCGGGGTCAGGGCGATGAGCAGTTCTTC	CASSLNRGQGDEQFF
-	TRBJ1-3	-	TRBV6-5	TGTGCCAGCAGTTACGGGCAGAACCAAGGAGGAAACACCATATATTTT	CASSYGQNQGGNTIYF
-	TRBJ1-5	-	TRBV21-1	TGTGCCAGCAGCTCTTGCGCGCAGGGGGGTAATCAGCCCCAGCATTTT	CASSSCAQGGNQPQHF
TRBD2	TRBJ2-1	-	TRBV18	TGTGCCAGCTCACCTACTAGCGGGGGGGCCAATGAGCAGTTCTTC	CASSPTSGGANEQFF
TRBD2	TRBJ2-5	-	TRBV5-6	TGTGCCAGCAGCTTCCAAGGACTAGCGGGGGCGACCCAGTACTTC	CASSFQGLAGATQYF
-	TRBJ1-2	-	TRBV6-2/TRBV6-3	TGTGCCAGCAGTGAGAACTATGGCTACACCTTC	CASSENYGYTF
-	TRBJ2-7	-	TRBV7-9	TGTGCCAGCAGCTTAGCAGGGATCTCCTACGAGCAGTACTTC	CASSLAGISYEQYF
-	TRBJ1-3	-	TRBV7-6	TGTGCCAGCAGCTTAGTCTCGACAGTATCTGGAAACACCATATATTTT	CASSLVSTVSGNTIYF
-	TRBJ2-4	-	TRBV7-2	TGTGCCAGCAGCCCACCCGGGGGACAGAGAAACATTCAGTACTTC	CASSPPGGQRNIQYF
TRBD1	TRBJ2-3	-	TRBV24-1	TGTGCCACCAGTGATTCGGCCGGACAGGGGAGCACAGATACGCAGTATTTT	CATSDSAGQGSTDTQYF
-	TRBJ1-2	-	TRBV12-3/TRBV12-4	TGTGCCAGCAGACCCGACAGGAACTATGGCTACACCTTC	CASRPDRNYGYTF
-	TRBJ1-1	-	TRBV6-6	TGTGCCACCGCAGGGGACACTGAAGCTTTCTTT	CATAGDTEAFF
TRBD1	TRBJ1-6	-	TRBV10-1	TGCGCCAGCAGTGAGTCGTCCGTGGACAGGGGGGCCTTAATATATTCACCCCTCCACTTT	CASSESSVDRGALIYSPLHF
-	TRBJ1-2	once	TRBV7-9	TGTGCCAGCAGCTTAGGTGGCTATGGCTACACCTTC	CASSLGGYGYTF
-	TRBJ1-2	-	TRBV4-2	TGTGCCAGCAGCCAAGATGACAGCCAAAACTATGGCTACACCTTC	CASSQDDSQNYGYTF
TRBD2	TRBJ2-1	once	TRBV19	TGTGCCAGTAGTATTTTGCGGGGGGCCTTGGTTTCGGAGCAGTTCTTC	CASSILRGALVSEQFF
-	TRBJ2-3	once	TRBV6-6	TGTGCCAGCAGTTACCGGATCAACACAGATACGCAGTATTTT	CASSYRINTDTQYF
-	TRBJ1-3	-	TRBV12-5	TGTGCTAGTGGTTTGGTACAGAGAAGGGCTCCCTCTTTCTCTGGAAACACCATATATTTT	CASGLVQRRAPSFSGNTIYF
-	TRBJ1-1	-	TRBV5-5	TGTGCCAGCAGCTCGTCGTGGGTCGACACTGAAGCTTTCTTT	CASSSSWVDTEAFF
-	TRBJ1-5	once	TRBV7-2	TGTGCCAGCAGCCCCCTTGCCCTCGTTAGCAATCAGCCCCAGCATTTT	CASSPLALVSNQPQHF
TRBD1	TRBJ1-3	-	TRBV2	TGTGCCAGCAGCATAGAGACAGGGATGGCTGGAAACACCATATATTTT	CASSIETGMAGNTIYF
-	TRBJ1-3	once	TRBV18	TGTGCCAGCTCCCTTACTGAGAGCTCTGGAAACACCATATATTTT	CASSLTESSGNTIYF
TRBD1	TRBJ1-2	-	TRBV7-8	TGTGCCAGCAGCTGGGACAGAGTTAACTATGGCTACACCTTC	CASSWDRVNYGYTF
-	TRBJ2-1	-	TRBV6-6	TGTGCCAGCAGTTACTCGAGGGTCTACAATGAGCAGTTCTTC	CASSYSRVYNEQFF
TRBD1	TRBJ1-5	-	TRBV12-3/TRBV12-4	TGTGCCAGCAGGGAGACAGGGGCTCAGCCCCAGCATTTT	CASRETGAQPQHF
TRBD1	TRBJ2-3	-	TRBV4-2	TGTGCCAGCAGCCAAGAATTAACAGGGGGCTTAGATACGCAGTATTTT	CASSQELTGGLDTQYF
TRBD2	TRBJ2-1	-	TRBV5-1	TGCGCCAGCAGCTTGGCAGCGGGGGTTAGCTCCTACAATGAGCAGTTCTTC	CASSLAAGVSSYNEQFF
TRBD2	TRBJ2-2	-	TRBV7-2	TGTGCCAGCAGCCGGGGGGGCCCCGGGGAGCTGTTTTTT	CASSRGGPGELFF
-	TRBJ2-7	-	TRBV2	TGTGCCAGCGGGGGAGCCGGATCCTACGAGCAGTACTTC	CASGGAGSYEQYF
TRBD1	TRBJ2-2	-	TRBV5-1	TGCGCCAGCAAAGACAGGGGCTACACCGGGGAGCTGTTTTTT	CASKDRGYTGELFF
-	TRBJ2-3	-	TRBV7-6	TGTGCCAGCAGCTTAATTTCTAGCCTCACAGATACGCAGTATTTT	CASSLISSLTDTQYF
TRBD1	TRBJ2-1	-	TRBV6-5	TGTGCCAGCCGGGACAGGTACAATGAGCAGTTCTTC	CASRDRYNEQFF
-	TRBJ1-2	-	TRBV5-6	TGTGCCAGCAGCCCTCCCAAGGGGTATGGCTACACCTTC	CASSPPKGYGYTF
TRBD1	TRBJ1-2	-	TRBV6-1	TGTGCCAGCACCAGGACAGGGGAGATGGGCTACACCTTC	CASTRTGEMGYTF
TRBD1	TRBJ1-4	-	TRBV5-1	TGCGCCAGCAGCGTTGGACAGGTCTCAAATGAAAAACTGTTTTTT	CASSVGQVSNEKLFF
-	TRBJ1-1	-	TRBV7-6	TGTGCCAGCAGCTTACAGGAGCCCCCGGTGGGCACTGAAGCTTTCTTT	CASSLQEPPVGTEAFF
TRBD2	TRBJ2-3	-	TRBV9	TGTGCCAGCAGCCCCCGGGGGGTTGGAGATACGCAGTATTTT	CASSPRGVGDTQYF
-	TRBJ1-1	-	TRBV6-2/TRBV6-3	TGTGCCAGCAGTTACAGGGGACACCGAGGGACTGAAGCTTTCTTT	CASSYRGHRGTEAFF
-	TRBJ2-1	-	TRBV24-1	TGTGCCACCAGTGACAACCTACGGGGGATGTTCTTC	CATSDNLRGMFF